This T cell receptor (beta chain) came from a study of cytomegalovirus exposure and HLA in healthy donors. Study-level findings and limits: More than 15,000 TCR beta sequences were associated with HLA alleles at 0.05 false discovery rate in a later analysis. Among the most significant clusters, several appeared linked to common viral pathogens in a later analysis. Later, an analysis showed that TCR beta chains associated with HLA were more clonally expanded than others that were equally common.

The PCR was carried out with 60 Vbeta primers and 13 Jbeta primers. As originally analysed: A later analysis tallied roughly 77 million unique TCR beta chains, about 11 million of them shared. Profiling relied on immunoSEQ multiplex PCR, and the TCRdb table lists in-frame clones only, not all of them. V and J calls and clone size are given by that table; D and trimming were obtained from the DNA. The table records some 250,000 clones, roughly 82% of them present only once. About this clone: Its specificity is not known.

The germline V and J ends were trimmed by 7 bases and 3 bases, with 12 bases remaining between them. CDR1 is LNHDA and CDR2 is SQIVND in the germline V gene (reference sequence). The CDR3 runs to 13 residues. This receptor was identified in a woman in her thirties or forties in good health and CMV-seropositive. The source material was PBMCs. The chain uses TRBV19 and TRBJ2-5, with a tentative D call TRBD2 (5 bases). This CDR3 reads CASTSDGKETQYF. DNA of the CDR3: TGTGCCAGTACCTCGGACGGGAAAGAGACCCAGTACTTC.